A single TCR beta chain is shown here with its context. Its antigen is unknown. No qualities accompany the bases; no much larger clone lies one base away. TCR CDR3 regions were amplified from genomic DNA by multiplex PCR using the deep immunoSEQ assay. Extracted genomic DNA from each cell subset was spread evenly across all wells of several immunoSEQ 96-well plates, with each plate serving as a replicate. For sorted subsets, each replicate PCR was loaded with 200 ng genomic DNA, equivalent to approximately 33,000 T cell genomes. Purified libraries were quantified with a Qubit 3.0 fluorometer, sized on a Bioanalyzer 2100, and re-quantified with the KAPA Library Quantification kit. A separate single-read 150-cycle Illumina NextSeq 550 flow cell was used to sequence each immunoSEQ 96-well plate. The original pipeline was this. Because only junctional sequences without quality scores were contained in the immunoSEQ output, filtering matching that applied to full-length reads could not be performed. Sequences were annotated with PyIR, a Python wrapper for IgBLAST v1.9, and V/J genes and CDR3 were assigned using IMGT germline references. Any read was removed if the V/J assignment was weak (E-value above 1e-6), the CDR3 was missing, or the read contained stop codons, out-of-frame junctions, or ambiguous translated residues. V3J clonotypes were defined by identical inferred V gene, J gene, and CDR3 amino acid sequence. Percentage overlap between repertoires was computed as shared unique clonotypes divided by the size of the smaller repertoire. Richness of each repertoire was evaluated using RTK rarefaction, the Chao1 estimator, and Recon v2.1 estimates of unobserved clonotypes. OLGA was used to compute generation probabilities for all TCRbeta clonotypes that the gDNA method yielded from a few donors. Not all clones reach the TCRdb copy of this immuneACCESS table, which keeps in-frame sequences only. Checked studies attribute under half of the gap to unresolved V genes and leave the rest unexplained. V, J and clone size reflect that table, while D and trimming were determined from the DNA. The sample profile shows around 1.9 million clones; just over 90% of them were found once. The top ten clonotypes cover roughly 1.7% of the sample.

Clipping removes 5 bases from V and 5 bases from J, with 6 as the unmatched junction base count. From the cysteine up to the phenylalanine, the CDR3 has a length of 13 residues. Here the CDR3 DNA is all that survives: 39 bases in frame from base 1. The germline V gene specifies SQVTM as CDR1 and ANQGSEA as CDR2. These data originate in a study of shared clonotypes between healthy human individuals (dated by TCRdb to the early 2020s). Background for the entire study: A couple of women and a few men aged 18 to 49 years were included in the cohort. To estimate repertoire size and how much clonotypes are shared between individuals, the study performed deep sequencing of blood TCR repertoires from a handful of healthy adults. Per donor, leukapheresis produced somewhere between about 0.8 and 9.5 billion PBMCs. For each donor, three plates each were used for CD4 naive and CD4 memory, two plates were used for CD8 naive, and one plate was used for CD8 memory. To increase sequencing depth and limit assay-specific biases, TCR repertoire library preparation and sequencing were carried out by different laboratories using diverse techniques.

What the research found in general, with its limitations: Because the study included a small number of donors, the genetic and exposure-history diversity represented was limited. Based on pairwise subsampling, the degree of clonotype sharing among donors was expected to be affected by sequencing depth. Larger estimated clonotype richness was generally found for naive subsets than for memory subsets. Approximately 4.8% of naive CD4, 3.5% of naive CD8, about 2.4% of memory CD4, and over 0.35% of memory CD8 clonotypes were shared across a few donors. Clonotypes shared by all four sorted-subset donors showed higher generation probabilities than non-shared clonotypes. Even with the large sequencing depth, rarefaction of the sorted-subset datasets indicated that sequencing was incomplete. Only blood was sampled, and tissue TCR repertoires likely differ from those in blood.

For the CD8 naive samples, CD45RO-negative cells were positively selected for CCR7, yielding a CD45RA+CCR7+ population from which TemRA cells were excluded. The donors were healthy, HIV-negative adults who had no recently reported acute infections or vaccinations. All donors were Caucasian adults living in Nashville, Tennessee, USA. Blood was collected by leukapheresis, and PBMCs were isolated by Ficoll-Histopaque density gradient centrifugation and then cryopreserved in liquid nitrogen vapor phase. Analytical flow cytometry was used to check the purity and quantity of each magnetically sorted T cell population. Genomic DNA was isolated from each sorted fraction and quantified by UV absorbance on a Nanodrop 2000c.

The sample was naive CD8+ T cells from PBMCs. The cell subset or site tag for this specimen amounts to: CD45RA+CCR7+. This chain is built from TRBV29-1 and TRBJ2-1, and TRBD2 aligns with 7 junction nucleotides. The TCR sequence derives from a man aged 18 to 30 in good health. Some clones in this sample may be carry-over from other donors' samples. The CDR3 amino acid sequence is: CSVRGGEHNEQFF. The nucleotide sequence reads as follows: TGCAGCGTTCGGGGAGGGGAACACAATGAGCAGTTCTTC.